Shown below are 15 T cell receptor beta chains from a single sample sequenced in a study of T-cell reconstitution after alpha-beta-depleted transplantation in children. Unique molecular identifiers were used to barcode this TCRbeta library. TCRdb reanalysed the PCR reads using MiXCR and keeps one entry per CDR3 protein. The table includes 600,000 to 700,000 distinct CDR3 sequences, about an eighth detected once. The sequencing here drew on PBMCs, taken before TCRalphabeta/CD19-depleted stem cell transplant. The receptor set was obtained from a girl aged 2 to 9 with congenital amegakaryocytic thrombocytopenia, due to receive a stem cell transplant.

This clonotype was recorded at least ten times. The V call is TRBV6-5, the J call TRBJ2-1; D gene uncertain. Trimming stripped 8 bases from V and 7 bases from J, with 9 bases between. CDR3 length: 11 residues. Germline CDR1 is MNHEY and CDR2 is SVGAGI. The CDR3 nucleotides are TGTGCCAGCGGTCCCTTAAATGAGCAGTTCTTC. It translates to CASGPLNEQFF.

This clonotype was observed a handful of times. In this CDR3 the conserved last residue, phenylalanine or tryptophan, is missing, so a read error is likely. The limits of the CDR3 on the DNA are not certain, so only TCRdb's listed CDR3 is given. The V call is TRBV29-1, the J call TRBJ2-3; TRBD2 is the table's D call, not checked against the DNA. Including both end residues, the CDR3 is 14 amino acids long. The germline gives CDR1 SQVTM, CDR2 ANQGSEA. The chain's CDR3 is CSVEDRGAGGPLGI.

The chain recombines TRBV27 with TRBJ2-3; 9 nucleotides match TRBD2. The V gene's germline CDR1 is MNHEY and CDR2 SMNVEV (reference sequence). J was trimmed by 0 bases and V by 3 bases; bases with no gene match: 13. This CDR3 spans 19 amino acids. CDR3 DNA sequence: TGTGCCAGCAGTTTCCGGCTAGCGGGAAATATAGCTAGCACAGATACGCAGTATTTT. Encoded protein: CASSFRLAGNIASTDTQYF.

This clonotype appeared many times. At one end the junction does not follow the germline gene, possibly because of a read error. This rearrangement joins TRBV7-6 to TRBJ2-3, with unresolved D. CDR3 length: 13 amino acids. Germline V CDR1 and CDR2: SGHVS, FNYEAQ. The CDR3 reads CASSPGGADTQYF. DNA of the CDR3: TGCGCCAGCAGCCCTGGTGGGGCAGATACGCAGTATTTT.

This clonotype was found a few times. The chain couples TRBV9 to TRBJ2-1; 8 nucleotides align to TRBD1. V lost 2 bases, J lost 2 bases, and 0 bases stayed unmatched. The CDR3 sequence is 14 residues long. Per germline, CDR1 SGDLS and CDR2 YYNGEE. The CDR3 spells CASSVGQAYNEQFF. The DNA for the CDR3 is TGTGCCAGCAGCGTGGGACAGGCCTACAATGAGCAGTTCTTC.

This clonotype has a handful of counts. The chain is built from TRBV3-1 and TRBJ1-2; tentative D call: TRBD1 (6 bases). V gave up 5 bases and J gave up 8 bases, with 21 bases separating them. Germline V gene data show CDR1 as LGHDT and CDR2 as YNNKEL (reference sequence). This CDR3 has 15 residues. Here the CDR3 reads CASSRGTSPIPGYTF. CDR3 nucleotide sequence: TGTGCCAGCAGCAGAGGGACAAGCCCCATCCCGGGCTACACCTTC.

The sample holds many counts of this clonotype. The J gene is TRBJ2-1, the V gene TRBV5-1, with TRBD2 as a possible D gene (5 bases). Per the germline V gene, CDR1 is SGHRS and CDR2 is YFSETQ. The CDR3 spans 14 residues. V lost 5 bases and J 4 bases, leaving 13 bases between the germline ends. The CDR3 bases are TGCGCCAGCAGGACGAGGGTTGGTTACAATGAGCAGTTCTTC. This encodes CASRTRVGYNEQFF. Full variable domain (outside the CDR3, taken from reference TRBV5-1 and TRBJ2-1): KAGVTQTPRYLIKTRGQQVTLSCSPISGHRSVSWYQQTPGQGLQFLFEYFSETQRNKGNFPGRFSGRQFSNSRSEMNVSTLELGDSALYLCASRTRVGYNEQFFGPGTRLTVL.

There are a few counts of this clonotype. V and J are TRBV6-2 or TRBV6-3 and TRBJ2-5, with D perhaps matching TRBD1 (7 bases). This CDR3 comprises 14 residues. V was pared by 5 bases and J by 5 bases, with 15 bases between. In germline, CDR1 is MNHEY, CDR2 SVGEGT. CDR3 sequence (DNA): TGTGCCAGCAGTACCCAACAGGGGAGGGAGACCCAGTACTTC. It is translated as CASSTQQGRETQYF.

This clonotype was counted between two and nine times. This chain joins TRBV20-1 and TRBJ2-5; D is unclear. Looked up from germline, CDR1 is DFQATT and CDR2 is SNEGSKA (reference sequence). V was clipped by 7 bases and J by 5 bases, with 14 bases between them. CDR3 length: 12 amino acids. The CDR3 protein is CSVSALAETQYF. CDR3 in DNA: TGCAGTGTATCGGCCTTGGCGGAGACCCAGTACTTC.

The chain is built from TRBV20-1 and TRBJ2-1; D not certain. This CDR3 is built from 14 residues. The germline gives CDR1 DFQATT, CDR2 SNEGSKA (reference sequence). Trimming stripped 0 bases from V and 1 base from J, with 7 bases between. As DNA, the CDR3 is TGCAGTGCTAGAGATCCCGAGTCCTACAATGAGCAGTTCTTC. Encoded protein: CSARDPESYNEQFF.

This clonotype was seen ten or more times. The rearrangement links TRBV20-1 to TRBJ2-7, with D maybe TRBD1 (7 bases). The ends were cut back, 0 bases at V and 4 bases at J, with 16 bases in the middle. The CDR3 runs to 15 residues. From germline, CDR1 is DFQATT and CDR2 SNEGSKA (reference sequence). DNA for the CDR3: TGCAGTGCTAGAGATCTCGAGGGGGCGGGGTACGAGCAGTACTTC. This encodes CSARDLEGAGYEQYF.

This clonotype was detected a few times. The chain joins TRBV12-3 or TRBV12-4 to TRBJ1-5; 7 bases agree with TRBD1. V lost 7 bases and J lost 2; bases outside the gene matches: 14. This CDR3 has 17 residues. This CDR3 reads CASTGTVEGIGNQPQHF. As DNA, the CDR3 is TGTGCCAGCACCGGGACAGTTGAGGGAATTGGCAATCAGCCCCAGCATTTT.

The chain recombines TRBV27 with TRBJ1-5, with D unresolved. The CDR3 runs to 15 residues. V lost 0 bases to trimming and J lost 6 bases, with 12 bases between them. CDR1 is MNHEY and CDR2 is SMNVEV in the germline V gene (reference sequence). The CDR3 bases are TGTGCCAGCAGTTTATCGGTAGGGTTTTGTCAGCCCCAGCATTTT. Amino acids: CASSLSVGFCQPQHF.

This chain connects TRBV7-3 to TRBJ2-1; 9 bases map to TRBD2. Trimming removed 7 bases from V and 0 bases from J; junction bases left unmatched: 4. Germline loops: CDR1 SGHTA, CDR2 FQGTGA. CDR3 length: 15 amino acids. CDR3 nucleotide sequence: TGTGCCAGCACCGTTAGCGGGGGCTCCTACAATGAGCAGTTCTTC. Encoded protein: CASTVSGGSYNEQFF.

This clonotype has a count of ten or more. The J gene is TRBJ2-1, the V gene TRBV24-1; a weak D match, TRBD1 (6 bases). CDR1 and CDR2 (germline): KGHDR, SFDVKD. V was cut by 7 bases and J by 7 bases, with 10 bases left in between. The CDR3 is 12 amino acids. The CDR3, as DNA: TGTGCCACCAGCCGAACAGGGAATGAGCAGTTCTTC. Translation gives CATSRTGNEQFF.